A single count supports the clone carrying this T cell receptor (beta chain). Its antigen is currently unknown. These data belong to a study of shared clonotypes between healthy human individuals. In the study overall: CD8 memory received one plate per donor, CD8 naive two, CD4 memory three and CD4 naive three.

Original handling: Filtering differed for immunoSEQ, which gave only junction sequences without quality scores. The table came from immunoSEQ multiplex PCR; TCRdb's copy has only in-frame clones and leaves some out. V and J calls and clone size follow that table, whereas D and trimming were derived from the DNA. The sample holds 2 million to 2.5 million clones, roughly 95% seen once. General study results and limits: Memory subsets generally showed smaller estimated richness than naive subsets did.

Every contributor of samples was a Caucasian grown-up residing in Nashville, Tennessee. Germline CDR1 is SEHNR and CDR2 is FQNEAQ (reference sequence). The CDR3 sequence is 15 residues long. V dropped 6 bases and J dropped 1; count of bases not matched to a gene: 5. Material: naive CD4+ T cells sorted from blood. Sample subset: CD45RA+ positively selected. The chain carries TRBV7-9 and TRBJ2-2; 7 bases fit TRBD1. The receptor's source is a man between 18 and 29 years old in good health. CDR3 DNA sequence: TGTGCCAGCAGTCAAAACAGGGGGAACACCGGGGAGCTGTTTTTT. Translated: CASSQNRGNTGELFF.